The clone carrying this TCR beta chain appeared many times. The sample belongs to a study of T-cell reconstitution after alpha-beta-depleted transplantation in children. CDR1 SEHNR and CDR2 FQNEAQ come from the germline V gene (reference sequence). The CDR3 is made up of 13 amino acids. Trimming took off 1 base at V and 8 bases at J, with 11 bases between the two ends. The authors prepared the TCRbeta library with unique molecular identifiers. TCRdb redid the calling of the PCR reads with MiXCR, one entry per CDR3 protein. The sample consists of 150,000 to 200,000 distinct CDR3 sequences, approximately 6.8% of them appearing once.

The receptor's source is a human donor who donated a stem cell graft to a child with Wiskott-Aldrich syndrome. The chain employs TRBV7-9 and TRBJ1-1, with D uncertain. This specimen was PBMCs from the stem cell graft donor, taken from the stem cell graft. CDR3 sequence (DNA): TGTGCCAGCAGCTTAGGACGTGCGTGGGAAGCTTTCTTT. Translated: CASSLGRAWEAFF.